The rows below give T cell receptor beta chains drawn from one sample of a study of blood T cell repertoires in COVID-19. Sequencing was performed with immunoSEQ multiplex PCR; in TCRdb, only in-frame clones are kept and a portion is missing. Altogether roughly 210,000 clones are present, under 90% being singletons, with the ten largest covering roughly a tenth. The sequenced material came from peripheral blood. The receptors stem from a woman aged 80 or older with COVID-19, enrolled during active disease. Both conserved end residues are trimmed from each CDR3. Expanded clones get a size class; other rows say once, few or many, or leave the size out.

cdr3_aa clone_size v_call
ASSLEQVSSGNTIY once TRBV7-8
ASSIVGGTGNTIY . TRBV19
ASSAQGGRTEAF . TRBV9
ASSPRGGLEGNEQF . TRBV18
ASSDRVPNTEAF . TRBV6-1
ASSGGQGNQPQH . TRBV28
AWTGTANTGELF once TRBV30
ASSLGFSSGGGRGAQY few TRBV7-2
ASSQMLTGDLGYT few TRBV7-2
ASTSRSAGLPLH . TRBV6-5
ASSFGQGSHSGANVLT once TRBV28
ASSEAMDRKLF . TRBV6-1
ASSSGGTEAF few TRBV3-1/TRBV3-2
ASSPPGAGNQPQH . TRBV28
ASSHGPGQEAGNTIY . TRBV4-1
ASSLQPGIYGYT . TRBV5-6
ASNPEGQGFHQPQH . TRBV19
ASRAQEYEKLF . TRBV19
ASSLQGYNEQF . TRBV25-1
ATQGYGYT . TRBV28
ASTPPGTGANLGEKLF . TRBV25-1
ASSRGGGDTGELF . TRBV11-3
ASSLGTSSDTQY . TRBV5-1
ASSGPTGTNTGELF . TRBV7-2
ASRSRANYGYT . TRBV12-3/TRBV12-4
ASSLASRGGVTDTQY . TRBV11-1
ASRVRGQNTEAF . TRBV19
ASSQGWGGNEKLF few TRBV4-3
AWSLGGDRDSPLH . TRBV30
ASSLAGPANEQF few TRBV9
ASSQNLQADTQY . TRBV4-3
ATSRGTNSPLH few TRBV15
ASSDRTGGGEQF . TRBV2
ASSQTGGTVETQY . TRBV7-6
ASSLTGGTDTQY . TRBV7-3
ASSFLQYNYGYT . TRBV28
ASSLQGAYGYT . TRBV5-6
ATSETPPGTSGGSTLAAKNIQY . TRBV24-1
ASSQGSGGIQPQH . TRBV3-1/TRBV3-2
ASSPPGGVSQPQH . TRBV18
ASSSTGNTEAF . TRBV11-1
AISFDRDSSPLH . TRBV10-3
ASSLTASTDTQY . TRBV7-2
ASSMGPQGTEAF once TRBV19
ATRVDNTGELF . TRBV24-1
ASSSTGHTEAF . TRBV5-4
ASSGRGQITGNTIY once TRBV2
ASRSGGAVGNTIY few TRBV6-5
ASRELSSYNEQF . TRBV19
ASSIPGFYGYT . TRBV19
ASSVRDSEQF once TRBV2
ASSIWGSRIDEQY . TRBV19